This T cell receptor beta chain was sequenced during a study of shared clonotypes between healthy human individuals. Several immunoSEQ 96-well plates shared each subset's DNA, each plate a replicate. In the original analysis: ImmunoSEQ only sent back junction sequences with no quality scores, so filtering was done differently. Here immunoSEQ multiplex PCR was the method, and the copy in TCRdb shows in-frame clones only, minus some. The V and J calls and clone size were taken over from that table, and D and trimming were inferred from the DNA. Among hundreds of thousands of clones listed, about 95% were seen once. The naive CD8 population came from CD45RO-negative cells selected for CCR7, without terminally differentiated effector memory CD45RA+ cells. Sequenced material: naive CD8+ T cells sorted from blood. This TCR was sampled from a woman aged 30 to 39 in good health.

For the CDR3, the DNA is TGTGCCAGCTCCCACCATCGACTAGCGGCAGATACGCAGTATTTT. Translated: CASSHHRLAADTQYF. The chain links TRBV27 to TRBJ2-3, with 9 bases matching TRBD2. CDR3 length: 15 residues. Looked up from germline, CDR1 is MNHEY and CDR2 is SMNVEV (reference sequence). V shed 8 bases, J shed 4 bases, and the junction held 10 bases outside the gene matches.